Included here is one T cell receptor beta chain sequence, with context. This clone was observed a few times. The antigen this receptor binds is unknown. Per-nucleotide qualities are absent, and no much larger clonotype sits a single base away. These data are taken from a study of immune evolution from preneoplasia to lung adenocarcinoma (dated by TCRdb to 2020 to 2022). For the study in its entirety: HLA loss of heterozygosity was found in approximately 7% of AIS, about 14% of MIA and roughly 33% of ADC lesions, and in no AAH lesions. The study profiled immune contexture across lung adenocarcinoma precursors and invasive adenocarcinoma using immune gene expression, TCR sequencing and multiplex immunofluorescence. Resected precursor lesions (AAH, AIS, MIA) and invasive adenocarcinomas were compared against paired morphologically normal lung tissue. Sample size was based on specimen availability rather than a prior power calculation. The immune data were combined with whole exome sequencing and methylation data from the same cohort of nodules. In total, the cohort included 50 to 65 patients with pulmonary nodules, all of whom underwent surgical resection. The TCR sequencing data were obtained from more than 45 patients. According to the study, about a hundred samples went through TCR sequencing. POLYSOLVER was used to infer Class I HLA alleles from exome data, and LOHHLA was used to detect allele-specific HLA loss.

The patients had resection in Japan or China between about 2014 and 2018. Histologic diagnosis of each case was confirmed independently by two lung cancer pathologists on H&E slides. To enrich premalignant or tumor cells for nucleic acid extraction, macro-dissection was performed after pathologic assessment. FFPE tissue was used for DNA isolation with the AllPrep DNA/RNA FFPE Kit. TCR beta CDR3 regions were sequenced from DNA using the immunoSEQ hsTCRbeta Kit. Per the authors' processing: The ImmunoSEQ Analyzer was used to analyse the TCR sequencing data. T cell clonality was defined as 1 minus Pielou's evenness, calculated on productive rearrangements. The inverse Simpson index, applied to productive templates, was used to measure T cell diversity. T cell density was expressed as TCR beta template counts normalized to usable DNA, with usable DNA estimated by amplifying and sequencing housekeeping genes. TCR metrics were compared across histologic stages using two-sided Kruskal-Wallis tests. TCRdb's version of the immuneACCESS table is confined to in-frame rearrangements and falls short of the full clone set. An unresolved V gene accounts for under half of the shortfall where checked; the remainder is of unknown origin. The DNA gave D and trimming, while V, J and clone size come from that table. Here the sample has thousands of clones; about 77% occur a single time. Together, the top ten hold approximately 6.3% of the sample.

The paper's findings and limits, for the study overall: Compared with EGFR-mutant or double wild-type lesions, KRAS-mutant nodules had the highest T cell clonality. Because every patient came from Japan and China, how well the results apply to Western populations was uncertain. Normal lung had the highest top T cell clone frequencies, which appeared to decline progressively from AAH through AIS, MIA and invasive adenocarcinoma. Normal lung showed the highest clonality, whereas later-stage lesions appeared to have higher T cell density and diversity but lower clonality. Findings were based on association rather than direct causation; larger cohorts with long-term follow-up and longitudinal biopsies were deemed needed.

The germline V gene (reference sequence) gives CDR1 as SGHNT and CDR2 as YYREEE. V loses 7 bases at its end and J loses 3 bases; junction bases beyond the gene matches: 13. Including cysteine and phenylalanine, the CDR3 has 16 amino acids. Here the CDR3 DNA is all that survives: 48 bases in frame from base 1. The sequence was collected from a person aged 50-75 years with lung adenocarcinoma. The sequenced sample was FFPE minimally invasive lung adenocarcinoma tissue. The cell subset or site label here, explained by the study, means: micro-invasive lung adenocarcinoma (MIA). The chain is assembled from TRBV5-4 and TRBJ2-5; 9 junctional bases match TRBD2. Here the CDR3 is given as CASQTSYSGGEETQYF. DNA sequence: TGTGCCAGCCAAACCTCTTATAGCGGGGGAGAAGAGACCCAGTACTTC.